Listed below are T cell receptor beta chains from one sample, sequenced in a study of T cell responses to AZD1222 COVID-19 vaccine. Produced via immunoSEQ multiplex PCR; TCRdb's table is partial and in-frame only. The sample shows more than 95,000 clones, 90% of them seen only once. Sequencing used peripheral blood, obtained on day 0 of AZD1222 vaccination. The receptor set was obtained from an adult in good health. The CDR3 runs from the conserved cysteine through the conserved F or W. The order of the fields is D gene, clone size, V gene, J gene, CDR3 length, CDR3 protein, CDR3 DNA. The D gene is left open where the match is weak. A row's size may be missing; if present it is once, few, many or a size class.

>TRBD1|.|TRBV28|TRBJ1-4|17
CASSFGLTGASNEKLFF
TGTGCCAGCAGTTTCGGACTCACAGGGGCCTCCAATGAAAAACTGTTTTTT
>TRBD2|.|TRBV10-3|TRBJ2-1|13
CAISSGSRNEQFF
TGTGCCATCAGCAGCGGGAGTCGCAATGAGCAGTTCTTC
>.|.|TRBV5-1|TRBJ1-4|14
CASSRGSTNEKLFF
TGCGCCAGCAGCAGAGGGTCAACTAATGAAAAACTGTTTTTT
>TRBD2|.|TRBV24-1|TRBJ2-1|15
CATSDHGVAGPKQFF
TGTGCCACCAGTGACCATGGGGTAGCGGGGCCTAAGCAGTTCTTC
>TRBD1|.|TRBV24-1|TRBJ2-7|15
CATSDTGANSYEQYF
TGTGCCACCAGTGATACAGGGGCTAACTCCTACGAGCAGTACTTC
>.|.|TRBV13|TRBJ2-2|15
CASSREPTIGGELFF
TGTGCCAGCAGCCGGGAACCCACTATCGGCGGGGAGCTGTTTTTT
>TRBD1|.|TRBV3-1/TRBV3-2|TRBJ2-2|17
CASSQNTGTGNTGELFF
TGTGCCAGCAGCCAAAACACCGGGACAGGGAACACCGGGGAGCTGTTTTTT
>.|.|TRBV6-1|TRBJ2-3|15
CASSDRGARTDTQYF
TGTGCCAGCAGTGATAGGGGCGCTAGGACAGATACGCAGTATTTT
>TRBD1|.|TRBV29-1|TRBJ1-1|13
CSVDRGMNTEAFF
TGCAGCGTAGACAGGGGGATGAACACTGAAGCTTTCTTT
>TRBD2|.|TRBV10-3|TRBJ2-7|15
CAISGGLAGTYEQYF
TGTGCCATCAGTGGGGGACTAGCGGGAACCTACGAGCAGTACTTC
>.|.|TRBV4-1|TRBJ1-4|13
CASSQWEGQKLFF
TGCGCCAGCAGCCAATGGGAGGGGCAAAAACTGTTTTTT
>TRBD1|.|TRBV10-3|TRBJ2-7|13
CATTDRNSYEQYF
TGTGCCACCACGGACAGGAATTCCTACGAGCAGTACTTC
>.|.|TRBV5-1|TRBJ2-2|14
CASSSGGPTGELFF
TGCGCCAGCAGCTCCGGCGGCCCCACCGGGGAGCTGTTTTTT
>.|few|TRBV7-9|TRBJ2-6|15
CASSSGAAGANVLTF
TGTGCCAGCAGCTCAGGGGCGGCCGGGGCCAACGTCCTGACTTTC
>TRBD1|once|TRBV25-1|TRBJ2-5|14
CASSAKTGMETQYF
TGTGCCAGCAGTGCCAAGACAGGGATGGAGACCCAGTACTTC
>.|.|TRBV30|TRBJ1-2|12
CAWSVGGQTAAF
TGTGCCTGGAGTGTCGGGGGACAAACGGCTGCCTTC
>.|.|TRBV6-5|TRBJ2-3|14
CASRVALSTDTQYF
TGTGCCTCCCGAGTAGCGCTTAGCACAGATACGCAGTATTTT
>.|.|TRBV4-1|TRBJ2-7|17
CASSQDRGAGSSYEQYF
TGCGCCAGCAGCCAAGATAGAGGGGCTGGGAGCTCCTACGAGCAGTACTTC
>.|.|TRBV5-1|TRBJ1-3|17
CASSLSHPASSGNTIYF
TGCGCCAGCAGCTTGAGCCACCCGGCGAGCTCTGGAAACACCATATATTTT
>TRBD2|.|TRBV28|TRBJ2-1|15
CASSGAGTSLNEQFF
TGTGCCAGCAGTGGGGCCGGGACTAGCCTCAATGAGCAGTTCTTC
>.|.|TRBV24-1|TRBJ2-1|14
CATSDVTEAYEQFF
TGTGCCACCAGTGATGTAACCGAGGCCTATGAGCAGTTCTTC
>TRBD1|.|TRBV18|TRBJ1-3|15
CASSSNRGPGNTIYF
TGTGCCAGCTCTTCCAACAGGGGGCCCGGAAACACCATATATTTT
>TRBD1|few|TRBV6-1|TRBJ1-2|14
CASSESGGVYGYTF
TGTGCCAGCAGTGAGTCAGGGGGCGTCTATGGCTACACCTTC
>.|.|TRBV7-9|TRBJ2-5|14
CASSLGGQWETQYF
TGTGCCAGCAGCTTGGGGGGACAGTGGGAGACCCAGTACTTC
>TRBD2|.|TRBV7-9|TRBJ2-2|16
CASSPGLAIGTGELFF
TGTGCCAGCAGCCCTGGACTAGCGATCGGGACCGGGGAGCTGTTTTTT
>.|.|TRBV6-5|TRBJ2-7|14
CASSYSSPGYEQYF
TGTGCCAGCAGTTACAGTAGTCCGGGGTACGAGCAGTACTTC
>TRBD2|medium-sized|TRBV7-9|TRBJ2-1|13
CASSPGTRYEQFF
TGTGCCAGCAGCCCTGGGACTAGGTATGAGCAGTTCTTC
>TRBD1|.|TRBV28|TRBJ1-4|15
CASSRTGSLNEKLFF
TGTGCCAGCAGCAGGACAGGGTCGCTTAATGAAAAACTGTTTTTT
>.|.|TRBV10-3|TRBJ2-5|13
CAIGTDVQETQYF
TGTGCCATCGGGACCGATGTCCAAGAGACCCAGTACTTC
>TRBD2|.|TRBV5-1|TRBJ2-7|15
CASSLDGTSSYEQYF
TGCGCCAGCAGCTTGGATGGGACTAGCTCCTACGAGCAGTACTTC
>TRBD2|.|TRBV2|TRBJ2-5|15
CASRSTSGKQETQYF
TGTGCCAGCCGGTCGACTAGCGGGAAACAAGAGACCCAGTACTTC
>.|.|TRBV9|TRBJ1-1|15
CASSEGKREGTEAFF
TGTGCCAGCAGCGAAGGGAAAAGGGAGGGTACTGAAGCTTTCTTT
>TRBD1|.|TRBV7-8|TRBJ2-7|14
CASSQRQGTYEQYF
TGTGCCAGCAGCCAAAGACAGGGTACCTACGAGCAGTACTTC
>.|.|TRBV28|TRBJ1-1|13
CASITRGGTEAFF
TGTGCCAGCATAACTCGCGGGGGTACTGAAGCTTTCTTT
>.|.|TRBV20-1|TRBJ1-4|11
CSVQRIEKLFF
TGCAGTGTTCAGAGGATTGAAAAACTGTTTTTT
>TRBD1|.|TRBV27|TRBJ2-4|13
CASSSGQLGIQYF
TGTGCCAGCAGTTCGGGACAGCTGGGCATTCAGTACTTC
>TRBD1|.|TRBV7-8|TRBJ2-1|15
CASSRTGEVRDEQFF
TGTGCCAGCAGCAGGACAGGGGAGGTTAGAGATGAGCAGTTCTTC
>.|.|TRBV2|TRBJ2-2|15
CASSEPGLGTGELFF
TGTGCCAGCAGTGAACCAGGGTTAGGCACCGGGGAGCTGTTTTTT
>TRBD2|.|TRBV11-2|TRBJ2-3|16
CASSRWTSESTDTQYF
TGTGCCAGCAGCCGCTGGACTAGCGAGAGCACAGATACGCAGTATTTT
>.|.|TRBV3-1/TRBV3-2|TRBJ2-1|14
CASSHVRQGNEQFF
TGTGCCAGCAGCCACGTCAGGCAGGGCAATGAGCAGTTCTTC
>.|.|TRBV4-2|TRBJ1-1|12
CASSPGSTEAFF
TGTGCCAGCAGCCCCGGAAGCACTGAAGCTTTCTTT
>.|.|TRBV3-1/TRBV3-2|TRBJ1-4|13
CASSLGGGEKLFF
TGTGCCAGCAGCCTCGGGGGTGGTGAAAAACTGTTTTTT
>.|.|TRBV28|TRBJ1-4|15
CASSHSDRPNEKLFF
TGTGCCAGCAGCCACTCGGACAGACCTAATGAAAAACTGTTTTTT
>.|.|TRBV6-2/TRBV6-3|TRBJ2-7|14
CASSYGPSGYEQYF
TGTGCCAGCAGTTACGGGCCAAGCGGCTACGAGCAGTACTTC
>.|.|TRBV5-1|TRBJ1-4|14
CASSTGWVNEKLFF
TGCGCCAGCAGTACGGGATGGGTTAATGAAAAACTGTTTTTT
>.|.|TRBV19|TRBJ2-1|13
CASSIGPLNEQFF
TGTGCCAGTAGTATAGGCCCTCTCAATGAGCAGTTCTTC
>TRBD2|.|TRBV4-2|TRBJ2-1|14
CASSPESGRGEQFF
TGTGCCAGCAGCCCGGAGAGCGGGAGGGGCGAGCAGTTCTTC
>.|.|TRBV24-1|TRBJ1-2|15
CATSDPTLGGYGYTF
TGTGCCACCAGTGATCCGACATTGGGCGGCTATGGCTACACCTTC
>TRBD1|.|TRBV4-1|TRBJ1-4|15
CASSQEGQVSEKLFF
TGCGCCAGCAGCCAAGAAGGACAGGTGTCGGAAAAACTGTTTTTT
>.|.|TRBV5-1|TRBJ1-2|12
CASRTQTGGYTF
TGCGCCAGCAGAACACAGACAGGTGGCTACACCTTC
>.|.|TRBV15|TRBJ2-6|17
CATSSPRGKSGANVLTF
TGTGCCACCAGCAGTCCACGGGGCAAATCTGGGGCCAACGTCCTGACTTTC
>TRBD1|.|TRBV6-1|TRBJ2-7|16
CASSEAGTGGGSEQYF
TGTGCCAGCAGTGAAGCAGGGACAGGGGGAGGCTCCGAGCAGTACTTC
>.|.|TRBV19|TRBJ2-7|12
CASSKSSYEQYF
TGTGCTAGTAGCAAGAGCTCCTACGAGCAGTACTTC
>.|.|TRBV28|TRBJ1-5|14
CASTAGESGQPQHF
TGTGCCAGCACCGCCGGGGAGAGTGGGCAGCCCCAGCATTTT
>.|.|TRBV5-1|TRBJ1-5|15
CASSLAGVNNQPQHF
TGCGCCAGCAGCTTGGCGGGGGTGAACAATCAGCCCCAGCATTTT